These 6 T cell receptor beta chains share one sample of origin, sequenced in a study of cytomegalovirus exposure and HLA in healthy donors. The PCR made use of 60 Vbeta and 13 Jbeta primers. The repertoire was sequenced with immunoSEQ multiplex PCR; TCRdb's copy has only in-frame clones and lacks some. The data contain about 120,000 clones, around three quarters of them singletons. Input material: PBMCs. The receptors here all came from a man aged 25 to 40 in good health and CMV-seronegative.

V and J are TRBV10-1 and TRBJ2-5, with 9 bases lining up with TRBD1. The length of the CDR3 is 15 residues. Germline-derived CDR1 and CDR2 are WNHNN and SYGVQD (reference sequence). V dropped 4 bases and J dropped 5; count of bases not matched to a gene: 8. The CDR3 bases are TGCGCCAGCAGTGTGTCGACAGGGGGTGGCGAGACCCAGTACTTC. Amino acid sequence: CASSVSTGGGETQYF.

The CDR3 sequence: CASSVAGNEQFF. CDR3 sequence (DNA): TGTGCCAGCAGCGTAGCGGGTAATGAGCAGTTCTTC. This chain links TRBV9 with TRBJ2-1; D remains ambiguous. There are 12 residues in the CDR3. Trimming took 0 bases from V and 7 from J, leaving 5 bases between them. Germline CDR1 SGDLS, CDR2 YYNGEE.

The chain is built from TRBV7-3 and TRBJ2-7; no clear D. CDR1 and CDR2 from the germline V gene are SGHTA and FQGTGA. Deletions cut 4 bases from V and 3 bases from J, with 10 bases between. This CDR3 has 13 amino acids. CDR3 bases: TGTGCCAGCAGCTCCTCAACTGACTACGAGCAGTACTTC. Its translation: CASSSSTDYEQYF.

The chain couples TRBV15 to TRBJ2-1; weak D call: TRBD1 (5 bases). V was cut by 2 bases and J by 7 bases, with 6 bases left in between. The CDR3 is made up of 12 amino acids. Germline CDR1 LNHNV, CDR2 YYDKDF (reference sequence). DNA for the CDR3: TGTGCCACCAGCAGAACAGGAAATGAGCAGTTCTTC. Amino acids: CATSRTGNEQFF.

This chain connects TRBV30 to TRBJ2-7, with TRBD1 as a possible D gene (5 bases). Germline CDR1 and CDR2: GTSNPN and SVGIG (reference sequence). With 0 bases removed from V and 5 bases from J, the gap between germline ends came to 14 bases. The CDR3 has 14 residues. The DNA for the CDR3 is TGTGCCTGGAGTGTACGCAGGGTGCGGAACGAGCAGTACTTC. Its protein product is CAWSVRRVRNEQYF.

This chain joins TRBV11-2 and TRBJ2-7, with D unclear. V was trimmed by 1 base and J by 1 base, leaving 5 bases between them. The germline CDR1 and CDR2 sequences are SGHAT and FQNNGV. CDR3 length: 13 amino acids. The CDR3 sequence is CASSLAQSYEQYF. CDR3 bases: TGTGCCAGCAGCTTAGCCCAGTCCTACGAGCAGTACTTC.